This T cell receptor (beta chain) was found in a study of cytomegalovirus exposure and HLA in healthy donors. The V gene end was trimmed by 4 bases and the J gene end by 0 bases; junction bases not matched to a gene: 5. The CDR3 totals 16 residues. Germline CDR1 is SGHDN and CDR2 is FVKESK. General study findings and limits: In vitro testing confirmed three CMV-associated chains as specific for CMV antigens. Researchers left out some V segments, among them TRBV6-2 and TRBV6-3, as indistinguishable.

PCR amplification relied on 60 Vbeta primers (plus 13 Jbeta primers). Sequencing used immunoSEQ multiplex PCR; TCRdb keeps in-frame clones, though not all of them. There are approximately 58,000 clones in the sample; 75% to 85% occur only once, and 4.3% lies in the top ten. Concerning this clone itself: Its antigen is not known.

This chain joins TRBV14 and TRBJ2-2; 7 positions agree with TRBD1. The clonotype was recovered from a man aged 30 to 45 in good health and CMV-seronegative. Sequencing was performed on PBMCs. In DNA form, the CDR3 reads TGTGCCAGCAGCCCAGGGGGTCTCGCGAACACCGGGGAGCTGTTTTTT. Translation gives CASSPGGLANTGELFF.